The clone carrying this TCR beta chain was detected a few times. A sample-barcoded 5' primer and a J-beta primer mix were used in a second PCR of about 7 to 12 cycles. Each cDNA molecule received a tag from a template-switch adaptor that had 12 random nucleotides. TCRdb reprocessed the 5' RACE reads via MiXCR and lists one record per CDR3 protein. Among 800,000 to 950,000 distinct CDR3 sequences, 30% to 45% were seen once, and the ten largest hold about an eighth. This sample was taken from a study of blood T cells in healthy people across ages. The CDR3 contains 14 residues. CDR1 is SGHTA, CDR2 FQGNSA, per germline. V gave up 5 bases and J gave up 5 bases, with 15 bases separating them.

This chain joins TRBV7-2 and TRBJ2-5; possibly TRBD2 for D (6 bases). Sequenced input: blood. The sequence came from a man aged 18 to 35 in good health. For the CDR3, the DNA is TGTGCCAGCAGCGTACAGCGGGCAGAGGAGACCCAGTACTTC. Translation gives CASSVQRAEETQYF.